This T cell receptor beta chain emerged from a study of blood T cell repertoires in COVID-19. Clones were sequenced by immunoSEQ multiplex PCR, and TCRdb holds only the in-frame ones, with some missing. The table records about 430,000 clones, 70% to 90% of them present only once. Concerning this clone: Other DNA sequences in this specimen translate into the identical CDR3.

With V trimmed by 4 bases and J by 4 bases, 2 bases remained unmatched. The germline V gene encodes CDR1 SGHTA and CDR2 FQGNSA. The CDR3 is 13 amino acids. The sample comprised PBMCs or T cells enriched from blood (not recorded which). This rearrangement joins TRBV7-2 to TRBJ2-7; TRBD1 matches at 9 bases. The TCR comes from a woman under 30 who had been exposed to COVID-19. CDR3 coding DNA: TGTGCCAGCAGCTCGACAGGGGGTTACGAGCAGTACTTC. Its protein is CASSSTGGYEQYF.